This is a list of T cell receptor beta chains from one sample in a study of post-analysis software for immune sequencing data. TCRdb re-analysed the PCR reads in MiXCR, keeping a single row per CDR3 protein. This sample has approximately 570,000 distinct CDR3 sequences, with about 40% found just once. Sequenced: blood. All receptors derive from a girl under 18 with multiple sclerosis. Both conserved end residues are part of each CDR3. The order of the fields is J gene, V gene, D gene, clone size, CDR3 protein, CDR3 DNA. D genes are given only for firm matches. Expanded clones are given a class, and other clones once, few, many or no size at all.

TRBJ2-2	TRBV7-3	TRBD2	.	CASSLSGGATGELFF	TGTGCCAGCAGCTTAAGCGGGGGGGCCACCGGGGAGCTGTTTTTT
TRBJ1-6	TRBV5-4	TRBD1	few	CASSLQGSSYNSPLHF	TGTGCCAGCAGCTTACAGGGGAGCTCCTATAATTCACCCCTCCACTTT
TRBJ2-5	TRBV6-5	.	.	CATSWGRDQETQYF	TGTGCCACCAGTTGGGGCAGAGACCAAGAGACCCAGTACTTC
TRBJ2-7	TRBV4-2	.	.	CASSQPEGLDEQYF	TGTGCCAGCAGCCAACCGGAGGGGCTGGACGAGCAGTACTTC
TRBJ2-1	TRBV5-1	.	.	CASSPWGGAMDNEQFF	TGCGCCAGCAGCCCCTGGGGGGGCGCGATGGACAATGAGCAGTTCTTC
TRBJ1-2	TRBV2	.	few	CASSVVTF	TGTGCCAGCAGTGTAGTCACCTTC
TRBJ2-3	TRBV12-3/TRBV12-4	.	few	CASSYLSALDTQYF	TGTGCCAGCAGTTATCTTAGCGCGTTGGATACGCAGTATTTT
TRBJ2-1	TRBV12-3/TRBV12-4	.	few	CASSFNRGSPNEQFF	TGTGCCAGCAGTTTCAACAGAGGGTCACCCAATGAGCAGTTCTTC
TRBJ2-6	TRBV6-1	TRBD1	few	CASSLPGQGLGGANVLTF	TGTGCCAGCAGTCTCCCGGGACAGGGCTTGGGTGGGGCCAACGTCCTGACTTTC
TRBJ1-2	TRBV7-9	.	.	CASSPKVQGYGYTF	TGTGCCAGCAGCCCTAAGGTTCAGGGCTATGGCTACACCTTC
TRBJ1-6	TRBV12-3/TRBV12-4	TRBD1	.	CASRPTGGQSPLHF	TGTGCCAGCAGACCGACAGGGGGCCAGTCACCCCTCCACTTT
TRBJ2-1	TRBV5-1	.	few	CASSLIVASATSYNEQFF	TGCGCCAGCAGCCTTATAGTGGCTAGCGCTACTTCCTACAATGAGCAGTTCTTC
TRBJ2-3	TRBV5-1	TRBD2	.	CASSPARGTRGTDTQYF	TGCGCCAGCAGCCCCGCGCGGGGGACTAGGGGCACAGATACGCAGTATTTT
TRBJ2-5	TRBV20-1	TRBD2	once	CSARSPGLAGGTGSQYF	TGCAGTGCTAGATCTCCGGGACTAGCGGGGGGGACCGGTTCCCAGTACTTC
TRBJ2-3	TRBV5-1	TRBD1	.	CASSLGQGASTDTQYF	TGCGCCAGCAGCTTGGGTCAGGGGGCGAGCACAGATACGCAGTATTTT
TRBJ2-1	TRBV2	.	.	CASSVASYAEQFF	TGTGCCAGCAGTGTTGCTAGCTATGCTGAGCAGTTCTTC
TRBJ2-5	TRBV3-1	.	.	CASVPETETQYF	TGTGCCAGTGTACCAGAAACGGAGACCCAGTACTTC
TRBJ2-6	TRBV5-1	TRBD2	.	CASSLAASGVTGANVLTF	TGCGCCAGCAGCTTGGCCGCTAGCGGGGTAACTGGGGCCAACGTCCTGACTTTC
TRBJ1-1	TRBV6-6	.	few	CASRSEQGMNTEAFF	TGTGCCAGCAGATCCGAACAGGGAATGAACACTGAAGCTTTCTTT
TRBJ1-5	TRBV4-1	.	.	CASSQEQTRDQPQHF	TGCGCCAGCAGCCAAGAGCAGACGCGGGATCAGCCCCAGCATTTT
TRBJ2-5	TRBV28	TRBD1	once	CASSRGSPRETQYF	TGTGCCAGCAGCAGGGGGTCCCCACGAGAGACCCAGTACTTC
TRBJ2-3	TRBV24-1	.	few	CATSERLGGASTDTQYF	TGTGCCACCAGTGAGCGCCTTGGCGGGGCTAGCACAGATACGCAGTATTTT
TRBJ2-1	TRBV5-1	TRBD1	few	CASRRDREYNEQFF	TGCGCCAGCAGACGGGACAGGGAATACAATGAGCAGTTCTTC
TRBJ2-5	TRBV18	.	.	CASSPPGDRETQYF	TGTGCCAGCTCACCACCGGGCGACAGAGAGACCCAGTACTTC
TRBJ2-7	TRBV7-8	.	few	CASSPRRRKPVYEQYF	TGTGCCAGCAGCCCCCGTCGAAGGAAACCGGTCTACGAGCAGTACTTC
TRBJ1-2	TRBV5-5	.	few	CASSFAGRLSYGYTF	TGTGCCAGCAGCTTTGCAGGCCGTCTAAGTTATGGCTACACCTTC
TRBJ2-5	TRBV7-8	TRBD1	.	CASSLTTGKETQYF	TGTGCCAGCAGCCTAACGACAGGGAAAGAGACCCAGTACTTC
TRBJ2-7	TRBV10-3	TRBD1	few	CAISKPTGTGYEQYF	TGTGCCATCAGTAAACCGACAGGGACGGGTTACGAGCAGTACTTC
TRBJ2-5	TRBV20-1	.	.	CSGAQRAETQYF	TGCAGTGGAGCTCAGCGCGCGGAGACCCAGTACTTC
TRBJ2-3	TRBV6-5	TRBD1	.	CASSYSNLRQGSTQYF	TGTGCCAGCAGTTACTCGAACCTCAGACAGGGAAGTACGCAGTATTTT
TRBJ1-3	TRBV10-3	TRBD1	.	CAISEDRGSRNTIYF	TGTGCCATCAGTGAGGACAGGGGCTCGCGAAACACCATATATTTT
TRBJ2-1	TRBV5-1	TRBD2	.	CASSFAWEGNEQFF	TGCGCCAGCAGCTTCGCCTGGGAGGGTAATGAGCAGTTCTTC
TRBJ2-1	TRBV20-1	TRBD2	.	CSANRPAGGPGEQFF	TGCAGTGCCAACCGTCCAGCGGGGGGGCCTGGTGAGCAGTTCTTC
TRBJ2-7	TRBV7-2	.	few	CASSSGHFYEQYF	TGTGCCAGCAGCTCAGGACACTTCTACGAGCAGTACTTC
TRBJ2-1	TRBV7-7	.	.	CASSPGPGSYNEQFF	TGTGCCAGCAGCCCAGGGCCAGGGTCCTACAATGAGCAGTTCTTC
TRBJ1-2	TRBV5-1	TRBD1	.	CASSSGTGGLNYGYTF	TGCGCCAGCAGCTCCGGGACAGGGGGACTTAACTATGGCTACACCTTC